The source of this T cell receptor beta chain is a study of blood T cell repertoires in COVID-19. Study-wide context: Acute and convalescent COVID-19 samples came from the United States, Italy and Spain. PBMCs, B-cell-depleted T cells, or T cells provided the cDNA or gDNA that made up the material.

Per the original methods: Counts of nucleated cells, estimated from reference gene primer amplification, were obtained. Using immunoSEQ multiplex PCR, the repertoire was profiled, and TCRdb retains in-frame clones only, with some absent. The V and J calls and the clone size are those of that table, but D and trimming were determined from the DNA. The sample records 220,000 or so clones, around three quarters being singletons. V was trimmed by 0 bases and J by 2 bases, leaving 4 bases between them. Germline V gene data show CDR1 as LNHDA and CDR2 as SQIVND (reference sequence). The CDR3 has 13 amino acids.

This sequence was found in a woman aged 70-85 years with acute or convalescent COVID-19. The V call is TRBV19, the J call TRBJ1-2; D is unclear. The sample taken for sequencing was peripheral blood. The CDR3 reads CASSIDRNYGYTF. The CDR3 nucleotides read TGTGCCAGTAGTATAGACCGGAACTATGGCTACACCTTC.